This T cell receptor (beta chain) was documented in a study of glioma-infiltrating T cells. This clonotype was observed at least ten times. What it recognizes is unknown. TCR alpha and beta CDR3 regions were amplified from RNA using iRepertoire nested multiplex PCR. For one-step reverse transcription and amplification, about 85-400 ng of tissue mRNA or PBMC total RNA was used. From the multiplex PCR reads, TCRdb called clonotypes with MiXCR, one entry per CDR3 protein. The data contain roughly 40,000 distinct CDR3 sequences, around 24% of them seen just once; the ten biggest clones take up 5% to 8%. Overall study results and limits: Above-expected tissue-blood divergence occurred in all gliomas, most in low-grade ones.

V lost 1 base, J lost 0 bases, and 10 bases lay in between. Germline V gene sequence: CDR1 MGHRA, CDR2 YSYEKL. The CDR3 contains 16 residues. The clonotype was recovered from a human donor with low-grade glioma or glioblastoma, undergoing nonglioma brain surgery, or in good health (not recorded which). The specimen sequenced was glioma tissue, nonneoplastic brain tissue, or PBMCs (not recorded which). This chain connects TRBV4-1 to TRBJ1-5, with D unclear. In DNA form, the CDR3 reads TGCGCCAGCAGCCAAGTCGCGGGGTATAGCAATCAGCCCCAGCATTTT. It translates to CASSQVAGYSNQPQHF.